The 29 T cell receptor beta chains below were found in one sample sequenced in a study of T-cell memory formation after mild COVID-19. TCRdb passed the 5' RACE reads through MiXCR, listing each CDR3 protein once. The repertoire holds around 470,000 distinct CDR3 sequences, with around 20% as singletons. Sequencing was performed on PBMCs or a T cell subset sorted from them (not recorded which). All receptors derive from an adult woman who had mild COVID-19 (a few samples of this study predate the infection). Cell type and time point are not known.

The chain is built from TRBV3-1 and TRBJ1-3, with D perhaps matching TRBD1 (6 bases). V was shortened by 3 bases and J by 3 bases, with 12 bases between the two germline ends. The CDR3 length is 15 residues. The germline CDR1 and CDR2 sequences are LGHDT and YNNKEL (reference sequence). CDR3 DNA: TGTGCCAGCAGCCATATGACAGGCATTGGAAACACCATATATTTT. As protein: CASSHMTGIGNTIYF.

This clonotype has just a few counts. The chain recombines TRBV5-1 with TRBJ2-3; 9 bases agree with TRBD2. V gave up 1 base and J gave up 4 bases; unmatched junction bases: 7. This CDR3 spans 16 amino acids. In germline, CDR1 is SGHRS, CDR2 YFSETQ. The CDR3: CASSLPTSGRSDTQYF. The CDR3 nucleotides read TGCGCCAGCAGCTTGCCGACTAGCGGTAGATCAGATACGCAGTATTTT.

This clonotype has a handful of counts. V is TRBV19 and J is TRBJ2-2; 8 positions agree with TRBD2. Germline CDR1 reads LNHDA; CDR2 reads SQIVND (reference sequence). The CDR3 runs 16 residues. V shed 1 base and J 5 bases; nucleotides not matched to a gene: 6. As DNA, the CDR3 is TGTGCCAGTAGTATAGCGAGCGGGAGATATACCGGGGAGCTGTTTTTT. The encoded protein is CASSIASGRYTGELFF.

CDR3 region: CASSFGTGTEAFF. The CDR3 DNA follows: TGTGCCAGCAGCTTCGGGACAGGCACTGAAGCTTTCTTT. The chain employs TRBV7-9 and TRBJ1-1; TRBD1 matches at 8 bases. The CDR3 has 13 amino acids. Germline V gene sequence: CDR1 SEHNR, CDR2 FQNEAQ (reference sequence). The trim removed 3 bases at V and 4 bases at J, leaving 1 base unmatched.

The gene calls are TRBV2 and TRBJ2-5; 7 bases match TRBD2. CDR3 length equals 16 residues. Trimming took 0 bases from V and 5 from J; bases not matched to a gene: 9. Germline V gene data show CDR1 as SNHLY and CDR2 as FYNNEI. The CDR3 DNA reads TGTGCCAGCAGTGAAGCGCTTCAGCGGGGAGGGGAGACCCAGTACTTC. Its translation: CASSEALQRGGETQYF.

The rearrangement links TRBV6-5 to TRBJ2-2; D is perhaps TRBD2 (6 bases). Trimming pared 1 base from V and 4 bases from J, leaving 7 bases between. The CDR3 sequence is 14 residues long. In germline, CDR1 is MNHEY, CDR2 SVGAGI. This chain's CDR3 is CASSYLGGTGELFF. DNA of the CDR3: TGTGCCAGCAGTTACTTGGGGGGCACCGGGGAGCTGTTTTTT.

The J gene is TRBJ1-3, the V gene TRBV6-5, with D possibly TRBD1 on 5 matching bases. The CDR3 consists of 18 residues. Trimming removed 2 bases from V and 0 bases from J, with 17 bases in between. Germline V gives CDR1 MNHEY, CDR2 SVGAGI. The CDR3 loop reads CASSYLPLQAGSGNTIYF. CDR3 DNA sequence: TGTGCCAGCAGTTACCTCCCCTTACAGGCCGGCTCTGGAAACACCATATATTTT.

Many counts were recorded for this clonotype. This CDR3 is CASSLDGNEQFF. DNA for the CDR3: TGCGCCAGCAGCTTGGACGGGAATGAGCAGTTCTTC. The V and J genes are TRBV5-1 and TRBJ2-1, with D unclear. Germline CDR1 and CDR2: SGHRS and YFSETQ. The CDR3 loop spans 12 amino acids. Trimming took off 0 bases at V and 7 bases at J, with 5 bases between the two ends.

This clonotype came up a few times. This rearrangement joins TRBV5-1 to TRBJ1-1; D unresolved. Germline CDR1 reads SGHRS; CDR2 reads YFSETQ. The CDR3 contains 15 residues. Deletions cut 2 bases from V and 2 bases from J, with 13 bases between. CDR3 region: CASSFGTNQNTEAFF. Written as DNA, the CDR3 is TGCGCCAGCAGCTTCGGCACAAACCAAAACACTGAAGCTTTCTTT.

This sequence joins TRBV4-2 and TRBJ2-5; TRBD2 matches 9 bases. CDR3 length equals 15 residues. V gave up 1 base and J gave up 5 bases; unmatched junction bases: 5. Looked up from germline, CDR1 is LGHNA and CDR2 is YNFKEQ. In DNA form, the CDR3 reads TGTGCCAGCAGCCAAGTGTTAGCGGGAGAGGAGACCCAGTACTTC. This gives the protein CASSQVLAGEETQYF.

The chain links TRBV20-1 to TRBJ2-3, with 11 bases identical to TRBD2. Germline loops: CDR1 DFQATT, CDR2 SNEGSKA (reference sequence). Trimming at V came to 0 bases and at J to 5 bases, leaving 7 bases not matched to a gene. The CDR3 is 16 amino acids. Here the CDR3 DNA reads TGCAGTGCTAGAGAAATAGCGGGAGGGCCCAAAGATACGCAGTATTTT. It encodes CSAREIAGGPKDTQYF.

This rearrangement joins TRBV4-1 to TRBJ2-4; 7 bases fit TRBD1. With V trimmed by 3 bases and J by 1 base, 6 bases remained unmatched. The germline V gene has CDR1 MGHRA and CDR2 YSYEKL. This CDR3 region has 16 residues. The CDR3 sequence: CASSQPIQGAKNIQYF. The CDR3 bases are TGCGCCAGCAGCCAGCCCATACAGGGGGCCAAAAACATTCAGTACTTC.

This chain links TRBV6-5 with TRBJ1-1, with TRBD1 matching 10 bases. V lost 6 bases, J lost 3 bases, and 7 bases stayed unmatched. The CDR3 sequence is 15 residues long. In germline, CDR1 is MNHEY, CDR2 SVGAGI. This CDR3 is CASRPGQGYHTEAFF. The CDR3, as DNA: TGTGCCAGCAGACCGGGACAGGGGTACCACACTGAAGCTTTCTTT.

This clonotype was recorded a few times. Relative to the germline gene, one junction end is altered; a read error may explain this. The chain employs TRBV4-1 and TRBJ2-7; TRBD1 matches 10 bases. The V gene's germline CDR1 is MGHRA and CDR2 YSYEKL. CDR3 length: 16 amino acids. The CDR3 region is CASSHIMTGGSHEQYF. CDR3 nucleotide sequence: TGCGCCAGCAGCCATATCATGACAGGGGGCTCCCACGAGCAGTACTTC.

This clonotype has a handful of counts. The chain employs TRBV5-1 and TRBJ1-2; a weak D match, TRBD1 (6 bases). Trimming stripped 3 bases from V and 4 bases from J, with 13 bases between. CDR1 is SGHRS, CDR2 YFSETQ, per germline. The CDR3 runs to 14 residues. CDR3 sequence (DNA): TGCGCCAGCAGCTCAGACGCACAGGGCTATGGCTACACCTTC. Encoded protein: CASSSDAQGYGYTF.

V gene TRBV20-1 combines with J gene TRBJ2-1, with TRBD2 identical over 7 bases. J was trimmed by 5 bases and V by 7 bases; bases with no gene match: 5. CDR3 length equals 12 residues. CDR1 and CDR2 from the germline V gene are DFQATT and SNEGSKA (reference sequence). The CDR3 sequence: CSGDAGDNEQFF. The DNA of the CDR3 is TGCAGTGGGGATGCGGGAGACAATGAGCAGTTCTTC.

This clonotype was seen more than once but under ten times. The chain carries TRBV7-9 and TRBJ2-1, with 7 bases identical to TRBD2. V trimming: 5 bases; J trimming: 9 bases; junction bases outside the gene matches: 10. The CDR3 consists of 14 residues. CDR1 is SEHNR and CDR2 is FQNEAQ in the germline V gene (reference sequence). The CDR3 nucleotides are TGTGCCAGCAGCCTGCCGACTAGCTGGGGTGAGCAGTTCTTC. Protein sequence: CASSLPTSWGEQFF.

The gene calls are TRBV18 and TRBJ2-3, with TRBD2 as a possible D gene (6 bases). The V and J ends lost 1 base and 0 bases respectively, with 17 bases between them. CDR1 KGHSH and CDR2 LQKENI come from the germline V gene. The CDR3 totals 18 residues. The CDR3 sequence: CASSPLSARGSSTDTQYF. The CDR3, as DNA: TGTGCCAGCTCACCACTATCGGCTCGGGGGTCTAGCACAGATACGCAGTATTTT.

This clonotype was seen many times. The chain links TRBV7-2 to TRBJ2-1; no clear D gene. CDR3 length: 11 amino acids. V was pared by 3 bases and J by 6 bases, with 3 bases between. Germline CDR1 is SGHTA and CDR2 is FQGNSA. The CDR3 DNA reads as TGTGCCAGCAGCTTCCTCAATGAGCAGTTCTTC. Translating gives CASSFLNEQFF.

This sequence joins TRBV2 and TRBJ2-1; possible D gene TRBD2, 5 bases. The CDR3 totals 13 residues. The V end lost 1 base, the J end lost 4 bases, and 5 bases lay between the germline ends. Germline V gene sequence: CDR1 SNHLY, CDR2 FYNNEI. The CDR3 DNA reads as TGTGCCAGCAGTGAAGGGACTTACAATGAGCAGTTCTTC. Its protein product is CASSEGTYNEQFF.

This clonotype was counted only a few times. V gene TRBV7-9 combines with J gene TRBJ2-1; 14 positions match TRBD2. Germline-derived CDR1 and CDR2 are SEHNR and FQNEAQ (reference sequence). CDR3 length equals 15 residues. V trimming: 5 bases; J trimming: 5 bases; junction bases outside the gene matches: 2. CDR3 in amino acids: CASSLTSGGDNEQFF. CDR3 sequence (DNA): TGTGCCAGCAGCCTGACTAGCGGGGGGGACAATGAGCAGTTCTTC.

In this sample, this clonotype turned up once. The chain combines TRBV7-2 with TRBJ2-7, with D perhaps TRBD2 (6 bases). V was cut by 0 bases and J by 7 bases, with 19 bases left in between. CDR1 SGHTA and CDR2 FQGNSA come from the germline V gene. The length of the CDR3 is 16 residues. CDR3 nucleotides: TGTGCCAGCAGCTTAGCGGTGAGCGTCCGGGCGGGGGAGCAGTACTTC. This translates into CASSLAVSVRAGEQYF.

This clonotype appeared a few times. The V call is TRBV5-1, the J call TRBJ1-2; perhaps TRBD1 as D (6 bases). CDR1 and CDR2 (germline): SGHRS, YFSETQ. V was trimmed by 1 base and J by 8 bases, leaving 9 bases between them. This CDR3 region has 12 residues. The CDR3: CASSLNRDGYTF. In DNA, the CDR3 is TGCGCCAGCAGCTTGAACAGGGACGGCTACACCTTC.

There are a few counts of this clonotype. This sequence joins TRBV24-1 and TRBJ2-3; maybe TRBD2 (6 bases). Germline CDR1 and CDR2: KGHDR and SFDVKD. V was pared by 3 bases and J by 3 bases, with 9 bases between. CDR3 size: 14 residues. CDR3 loop: CATSDIGGTDTQYF. CDR3 in DNA: TGTGCCACCAGTGATATCGGGGGAACAGATACGCAGTATTTT.

This clonotype came up a few times. The gene calls are TRBV7-9 and TRBJ1-1; D is unresolved. Germline loops: CDR1 SEHNR, CDR2 FQNEAQ (reference sequence). The CDR3 runs to 14 residues. Trimming took 0 bases from V and 4 from J, leaving 9 bases between them. The CDR3 reads CASSLAGSTTEAFF. The CDR3 DNA reads TGTGCCAGCAGCTTAGCGGGAAGTACCACTGAAGCTTTCTTT.

The chain combines TRBV7-3 with TRBJ2-2; 7 positions match TRBD1. The V gene end was trimmed by 6 bases and the J gene end by 5 bases; junction bases not matched to a gene: 15. Germline V lookup: CDR1 SGHTA, CDR2 FQGTGA. The CDR3 has 17 residues. The CDR3 DNA follows: TGTGCCAGCAGTAGAACAGGGGACCTGGGATGGACCGGGGAGCTGTTTTTT. It yields the protein CASSRTGDLGWTGELFF. Full variable domain (missing parts from reference TRBV7-3 and TRBJ2-2): GAGVSQTPSNKVTEKGKYVELRCDPISGHTALYWYRQSLGQGPEFLIYFQGTGAADDSGLPNDRFFAVRPEGSVSTLKIQRTERGDSAVYLCASSRTGDLGWTGELFFGEGSRLTVL.

J is TRBJ2-7 and V is TRBV5-5, with 8 bases that match TRBD2. The CDR3 spans 15 residues. In germline, CDR1 is SGHKS, CDR2 YYEKEE (reference sequence). The V segment lost 1 base and the J segment 2 bases; nucleotides outside the gene matches: 5. The CDR3 DNA is TGTGCCAGCAGCTTGCGTCGGGGGGGAACCTACGAGCAGTACTTC. Translated, it gives CASSLRRGGTYEQYF.

This clonotype turned up a few times. The rearrangement links TRBV29-1 to TRBJ1-2, with D possibly TRBD1 on 5 matching bases. With 7 bases removed from V and 7 bases from J, the gap between germline ends came to 13 bases. The length of the CDR3 is 11 residues. The germline gives CDR1 SQVTM, CDR2 ANQGSEA. The CDR3, as DNA: TGCAGCGCCCCAGGGCCTCTTGGCTACACCTTC. This encodes CSAPGPLGYTF.

The chain employs TRBV29-1 and TRBJ2-5; D is perhaps TRBD1 (5 bases). The CDR3 consists of 16 residues. Trimming took 5 bases from V and 2 from J, leaving 21 bases between them. CDR1 SQVTM and CDR2 ANQGSEA come from the germline V gene. The CDR3 region is CSVQGRRWSPQETQYF. The CDR3 DNA follows: TGCAGCGTTCAGGGCCGCCGGTGGAGCCCTCAAGAGACCCAGTACTTC.